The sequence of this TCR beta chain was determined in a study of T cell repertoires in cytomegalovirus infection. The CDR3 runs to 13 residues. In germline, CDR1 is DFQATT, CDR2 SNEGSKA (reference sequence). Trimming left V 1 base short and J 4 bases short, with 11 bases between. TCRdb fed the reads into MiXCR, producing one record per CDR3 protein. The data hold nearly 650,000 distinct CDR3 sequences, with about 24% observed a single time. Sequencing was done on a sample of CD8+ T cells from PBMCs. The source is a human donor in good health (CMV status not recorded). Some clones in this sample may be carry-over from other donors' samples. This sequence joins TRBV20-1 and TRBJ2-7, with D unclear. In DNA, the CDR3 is TGCAGTGCTAGAGTACCCCAAAAATACGAGCAGTACGTC. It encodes CSARVPQKYEQYV.